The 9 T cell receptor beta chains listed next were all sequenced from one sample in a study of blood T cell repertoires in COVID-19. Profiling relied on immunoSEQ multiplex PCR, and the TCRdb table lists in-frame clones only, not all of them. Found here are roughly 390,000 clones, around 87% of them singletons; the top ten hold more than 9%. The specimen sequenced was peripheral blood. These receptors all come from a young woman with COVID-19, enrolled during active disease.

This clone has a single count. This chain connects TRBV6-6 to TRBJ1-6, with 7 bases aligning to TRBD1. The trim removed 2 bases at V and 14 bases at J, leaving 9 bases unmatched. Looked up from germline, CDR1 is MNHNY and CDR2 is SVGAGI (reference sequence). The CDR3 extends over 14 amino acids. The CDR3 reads CASSYEGAPRSLHF. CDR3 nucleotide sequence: TGTGCCAGCAGTTACGAGGGGGCCCCTAGGTCCCTCCACTTT.

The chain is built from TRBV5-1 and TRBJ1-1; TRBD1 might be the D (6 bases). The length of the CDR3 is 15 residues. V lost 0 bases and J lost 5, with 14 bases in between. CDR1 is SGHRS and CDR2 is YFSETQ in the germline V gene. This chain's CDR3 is CASSLGHRVGTEAFF. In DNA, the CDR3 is TGCGCCAGCAGCTTGGGGCACAGGGTGGGTACTGAAGCTTTCTTT. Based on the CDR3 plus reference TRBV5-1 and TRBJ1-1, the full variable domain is KAGVTQTPRYLIKTRGQQVTLSCSPISGHRSVSWYQQTPGQGLQFLFEYFSETQRNKGNFPGRFSGRQFSNSRSEMNVSTLELGDSALYLCASSLGHRVGTEAFFGQGTRLTVV.

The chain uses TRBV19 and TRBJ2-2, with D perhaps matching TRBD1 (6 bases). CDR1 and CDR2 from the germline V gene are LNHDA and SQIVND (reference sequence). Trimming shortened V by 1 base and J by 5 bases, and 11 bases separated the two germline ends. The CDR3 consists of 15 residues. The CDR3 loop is CASSIGTGTTGELFF. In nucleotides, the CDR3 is TGTGCCAGTAGTATAGGAACAGGGACAACCGGGGAGCTGTTTTTT. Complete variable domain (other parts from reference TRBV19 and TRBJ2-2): DGGITQSPKYLFRKEGQNVTLSCEQNLNHDAMYWYRQDPGQGLRLIYYSQIVNDFQKGDIAEGYSVSREKKESFPLTVTSAQKNPTAFYLCASSIGTGTTGELFFGEGSRLTVL.

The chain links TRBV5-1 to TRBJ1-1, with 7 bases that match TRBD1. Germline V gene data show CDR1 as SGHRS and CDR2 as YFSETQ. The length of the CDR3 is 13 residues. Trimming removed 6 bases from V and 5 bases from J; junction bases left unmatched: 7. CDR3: CASTRQGETEAFF. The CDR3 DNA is TGCGCCAGCACCCGACAGGGCGAGACTGAAGCTTTCTTT.

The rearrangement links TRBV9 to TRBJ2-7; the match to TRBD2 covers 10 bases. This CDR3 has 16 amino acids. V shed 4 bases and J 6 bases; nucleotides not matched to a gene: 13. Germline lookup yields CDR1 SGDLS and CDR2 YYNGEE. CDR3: CASSSRGTSVSGEQYF. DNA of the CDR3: TGTGCCAGCAGCTCGAGGGGGACTAGCGTCTCGGGCGAGCAGTACTTC.

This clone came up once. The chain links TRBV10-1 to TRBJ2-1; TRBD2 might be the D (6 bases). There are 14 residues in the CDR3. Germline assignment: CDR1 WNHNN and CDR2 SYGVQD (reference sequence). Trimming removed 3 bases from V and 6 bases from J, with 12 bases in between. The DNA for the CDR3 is TGCGCCAGCAGTGACGGGGGAGGTCCCAATGAGCAGTTCTTC. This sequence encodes CASSDGGGPNEQFF.

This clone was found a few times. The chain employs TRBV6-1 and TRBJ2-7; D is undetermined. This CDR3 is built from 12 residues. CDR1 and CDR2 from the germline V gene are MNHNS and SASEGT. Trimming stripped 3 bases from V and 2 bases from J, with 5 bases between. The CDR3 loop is CASSELAYEQYF. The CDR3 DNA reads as TGTGCCAGCAGTGAGCTAGCCTACGAGCAGTACTTC.

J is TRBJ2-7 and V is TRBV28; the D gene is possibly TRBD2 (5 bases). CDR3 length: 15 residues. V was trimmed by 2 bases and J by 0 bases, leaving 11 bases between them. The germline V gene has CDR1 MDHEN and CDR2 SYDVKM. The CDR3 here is CASSLLAQSSYEQYF. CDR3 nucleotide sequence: TGTGCCAGCAGTTTACTAGCCCAGAGCTCCTACGAGCAGTACTTC.

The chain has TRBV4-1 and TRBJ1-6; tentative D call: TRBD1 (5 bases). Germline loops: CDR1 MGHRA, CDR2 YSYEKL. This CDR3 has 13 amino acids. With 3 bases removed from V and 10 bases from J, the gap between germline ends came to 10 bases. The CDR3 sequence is CASSQSRGSPLHF. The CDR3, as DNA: TGCGCCAGCAGCCAGTCCCGGGGGTCACCCCTCCACTTT.